A single sample gave rise to the 12 T cell receptor beta chains below, sequenced in a study of shared clonotypes between healthy human individuals. Assay used: immunoSEQ multiplex PCR; TCRdb lists only in-frame clones, some missing. The sample records 1 million to 1.2 million clones, 60% to 85% being singletons. Sample: memory CD4+ T cells from PBMCs. Documented subset: CD45RA-negative fraction. The origin of the receptors is a man aged 18-30 years in good health. Some clones in this sample may be carry-over from other donors' samples.

This clone was recorded only once. V gene TRBV10-3 combines with J gene TRBJ2-3; D might be TRBD1 (6 bases). This CDR3 contains 13 residues. The V and J ends lost 2 bases and 4 bases respectively, with 7 bases between them. Per the germline V gene, CDR1 is ENHRY and CDR2 is SYGVKD. In DNA form, the CDR3 reads TGTGCCATCAGTGAGGGGGGCCCAGATACGCAGTATTTT. Its protein is CAISEGGPDTQYF.

The chain has TRBV7-8 and TRBJ1-2; TRBD1 might be the D (5 bases). Germline V gives CDR1 SGHVS, CDR2 FQNEAQ. The CDR3 contains 17 residues. V lost 0 bases, J lost 2 bases, and 16 bases lay in between. The CDR3 DNA sequence: TGTGCCAGCAGCTTAGCAGGACAACCTTTAGCGAACTATGGCTACACCTTC. It translates to CASSLAGQPLANYGYTF.

This clone came up many times. This chain joins TRBV28 and TRBJ1-5; D is ambiguous. Germline CDR1 is MDHEN and CDR2 is SYDVKM. V was pared by 5 bases and J by 6 bases, with 17 bases between. The length of the CDR3 is 15 residues. The CDR3 region is CASSRHGSVGQPQHF. For the CDR3, the DNA is TGTGCCAGCAGTCGACACGGGTCGGTGGGTCAGCCCCAGCATTTT.

The V gene is TRBV5-4, the J gene TRBJ1-2; TRBD1 matches 9 bases. The J segment lost 7 bases and the V segment lost 4 bases, leaving 11 bases of the junction unmatched. In germline, CDR1 is SGHNT, CDR2 YYREEE (reference sequence). The CDR3 spans 15 residues. This CDR3 reads CASSARDRDVVGYTF. The CDR3 DNA sequence: TGTGCCAGCAGCGCCCGGGACAGGGATGTTGTTGGCTACACCTTC.

The chain employs TRBV2 and TRBJ1-4; 8 positions match TRBD1. Germline assignment: CDR1 SNHLY and CDR2 FYNNEI. CDR3 length: 13 residues. V lost 7 bases, J lost 8 bases, and 6 bases stayed unmatched. The CDR3 spells CASTSGGREKLFF. The CDR3 DNA reads as TGTGCCAGCACATCAGGGGGCAGAGAAAAACTGTTTTTT.

A word on this clone: Without the conserved terminal phenylalanine or tryptophan, this CDR3 likely stems from a read error. The chain combines TRBV29-1 with TRBJ1-1; possible D gene TRBD1, 5 bases. Trimming shortened V by 6 bases and J by 5 bases, and 16 bases separated the two germline ends. This CDR3 is 13 amino acids long. Germline V gene data show CDR1 as SQVTM and CDR2 as ANQGSEA. In nucleotides, the CDR3 is TGCAGCGTCGCCCGGGGGACGGGGACTGAAGCTTTCCTT. Its protein product is CSVARGTGTEAFL.

Turning to this clone: At one boundary the junction diverges from the germline segment, which might be a read error. The V gene is TRBV25-1, the J gene TRBJ1-2; 7 bases line up with TRBD1. This CDR3 has 16 amino acids. Germline CDR1 MGHDK, CDR2 SYGVNS. CDR3 DNA: TGTGCCAGCAGTGAGCTCGGGACAGTGGGTACCTATTGCTACACCTTC. Amino acids: CASSELGTVGTYCYTF.

V is TRBV19 and J is TRBJ1-4; unclear D gene. Germline CDR1 is LNHDA and CDR2 is SQIVND (reference sequence). This CDR3 has 14 amino acids. V dropped 5 bases and J dropped 4 bases, with 11 bases sitting between them. The CDR3 nucleotides read TGTGCCAGTAGTTATGGACGGATTAATGAAAAACTGTTTTTT. It specifies CASSYGRINEKLFF. The full variable domain, completed using reference TRBV19 and TRBJ1-4, is DGGITQSPKYLFRKEGQNVTLSCEQNLNHDAMYWYRQDPGQGLRLIYYSQIVNDFQKGDIAEGYSVSREKKESFPLTVTSAQKNPTAFYLCASSYGRINEKLFFGSGTQLSVL.

The CDR3: CASSVARTSPAQYF. CDR3 in DNA: TGTGCCAGCAGCGTAGCTCGTACTTCCCCGGCCCAGTACTTC. The chain carries TRBV9 and TRBJ2-5; D is unresolved. Germline assignment: CDR1 SGDLS and CDR2 YYNGEE. V was shortened by 0 bases and J by 9 bases, with 15 bases between the two germline ends. The CDR3 sequence is 14 residues long.

The V call is TRBV9, the J call TRBJ2-2; possibly TRBD2 for D (6 bases). With 0 bases removed from V and 4 bases from J, the gap between germline ends came to 13 bases. Germline loops: CDR1 SGDLS, CDR2 YYNGEE. This CDR3 spans 16 amino acids. The CDR3 nucleotides are TGTGCCAGCAGCGTAGGGTCAAGGGGAGGCACCGGGGAGCTGTTTTTT. This sequence encodes CASSVGSRGGTGELFF.

Only a few counts were recorded for this clone. Other nucleotide sequences from this sample produce the same CDR3. V usage is TRBV7-3 and J usage is TRBJ1-1, with 8 bases that match TRBD1. Germline trimming cut 5 bases from V and 0 bases from J; bases unmatched to any gene: 2. CDR3 length: 14 residues. Looked up from germline, CDR1 is SGHTA and CDR2 is FQGTGA. The CDR3 reads CASSLGQVNTEAFF. CDR3 nucleotide sequence: TGTGCCAGCAGCCTGGGACAGGTGAACACTGAAGCTTTCTTT.

J is TRBJ2-1 and V is TRBV28; the match to TRBD2 covers 7 bases. Germline CDR1 reads MDHEN; CDR2 reads SYDVKM. Trimming at V came to 2 bases and at J to 9 bases, leaving 7 bases not matched to a gene. CDR3 length: 14 residues. CDR3 loop: CASSLDVASGEQFF. In DNA form, the CDR3 reads TGTGCCAGCAGTTTAGATGTGGCTAGCGGTGAGCAGTTCTTC.